What follows are 8 T cell receptor beta chains derived from one specimen sequenced in a study of cytomegalovirus exposure and HLA in healthy donors (dated by TCRdb to 2016 to 2017). Libraries were made using the immunoSEQ multiplex PCR assay. For the multiplex PCR, a mixture combining 60 forward primers for TCR Vbeta segments and 13 reverse primers for TCR Jbeta segments was used. As stored in TCRdb, this immuneACCESS dataset retains in-frame rearrangements with V and J assigned. A fraction of the clones does not appear; measured against another copy, unresolved V genes explain less than half of the discrepancy, and the remainder lacks a known reason. Present in this sample are 100,000 or so clones, approximately 82% of which were seen just once. Of the sample, roughly 8.2% falls within the top ten clones. Input material: PBMCs. The receptors here all came from a man aged 35-49 years in good health and CMV-seropositive.

This clone was observed once. The rearrangement uses TRBV19 and TRBJ2-2; D not resolved. The CDR3 runs to 12 residues. CDR1 is LNHDA, CDR2 SQIVND, per germline (reference sequence). Trimming took off 7 bases at V and 3 bases at J, with 6 bases between the two ends. CDR3 region: CASIRYTGELFF. The CDR3 DNA reads TGTGCCAGTATTCGGTACACCGGGGAGCTGTTTTTT.

The rearrangement links TRBV11-2 to TRBJ1-1, with D tentatively TRBD1 (5 bases). The germline V and J ends were trimmed by 5 bases and 6 bases, with 13 bases remaining between them. The CDR3 runs 13 residues. Per germline, CDR1 SGHAT and CDR2 FQNNGV. The CDR3 loop is CASSHLRQSEAFF. The CDR3 DNA sequence: TGTGCCAGCAGCCACTTGCGACAGTCTGAAGCTTTCTTT.

The count of this clone is one. This chain uses TRBV7-2 with TRBJ2-5; D is possibly TRBD1 (7 bases). CDR3 length: 15 amino acids. Per the germline V gene, CDR1 is SGHTA and CDR2 is FQGNSA. V was shortened by 1 base and J by 7 bases, with 16 bases between the two germline ends. The CDR3 region is CASSLEGQGGRTQYF. The DNA of the CDR3 is TGTGCCAGCAGCTTAGAGGGCCAGGGGGGCAGGACCCAGTACTTC. The entire variable domain, with the rest obtained from reference TRBV7-2 and TRBJ2-5, is as follows: GAGVSQSPSNKVTEKGKDVELRCDPISGHTALYWYRQSLGQGLEFLIYFQGNSAPDKSGLPSDRFSAERTGGSVSTLTIQRTQQEDSAVYLCASSLEGQGGRTQYFGPGTRLLVL.

This rearrangement joins TRBV11-2 to TRBJ1-1; the D gene is possibly TRBD1 (6 bases). V dropped 8 bases and J dropped 1 base, with 8 bases sitting between them. Germline V gives CDR1 SGHAT, CDR2 FQNNGV. This CDR3 contains 12 residues. In nucleotides, the CDR3 is TGTGCCAGCCAACAGGGGAACACTGAAGCTTTCTTT. Translated: CASQQGNTEAFF.

V is TRBV5-6 and J is TRBJ1-1; D is unresolved. The CDR3 runs to 13 residues. Germline-derived CDR1 and CDR2 are SGHDT and YYEEEE. Between the trimmed V and J ends, which lost 1 base and 10 bases, there was a span of 14 bases. The CDR3 reads CASSLRGNVGAFF. The CDR3 nucleotides are TGTGCCAGCAGCTTGCGGGGAAATGTGGGAGCTTTCTTT.

The chain carries TRBV19 and TRBJ1-2; 9 bases align to TRBD1. CDR3 length: 15 amino acids. Germline CDR1 is LNHDA and CDR2 is SQIVND (reference sequence). Unmatched junction bases numbered 10, after V lost 1 base and J lost 10 bases. The CDR3 is CASSIGRGTGSTYTF. The CDR3 DNA reads TGTGCCAGTAGTATAGGTAGGGGGACAGGGTCGACCTACACCTTC.

The V and J genes are TRBV2 and TRBJ2-7; D might be TRBD2 (6 bases). V was trimmed by 6 bases and J by 2 bases, leaving 14 bases between them. The CDR3 spans 14 residues. Germline CDR1 reads SNHLY; CDR2 reads FYNNEI. Here the CDR3 reads CASSGEEGPYEQYF. The DNA for the CDR3 is TGTGCCAGCAGCGGGGAGGAGGGGCCCTACGAGCAGTACTTC. Filled out from reference TRBV2 and TRBJ2-7, the complete variable domain reads EPEVTQTPSHQVTQMGQEVILRCVPISNHLYFYWYRQILGQKVEFLVSFYNNEISEKSEIFDDQFSVERPDGSNFTLKIRSTKLEDSAMYFCASSGEEGPYEQYFGPGTRLTVT.

The chain recombines TRBV30 with TRBJ2-5; the D gene is possibly TRBD2 (5 bases). Germline V gene sequence: CDR1 GTSNPN, CDR2 SVGIG (reference sequence). The CDR3 has 13 residues. Deletions cut 3 bases from V and 7 bases from J, with 15 bases between. The chain's CDR3 is CAWSAIGVGTQYF. CDR3 sequence (DNA): TGTGCCTGGAGCGCGATCGGGGTAGGGACCCAGTACTTC.